The T cell receptor (beta chain) described here comes from a study of T cells in Graves' hyperthyroidism and ophthalmopathy. Germline values: CDR1 SGHAT, CDR2 FQNNGV. The V gene lost 2 bases and the J gene lost 4 bases, with 14 bases spanning the gap. The CDR3 sequence is 16 residues long. This clonotype showed up many times. The definition of stable Graves' hyperthyroidism was no ophthalmopathy progression within 18 months. Exclusion criteria comprised uncontrolled infection, other autoimmune disease, pregnancy or lactation. Amplified TCR beta CDR3 regions came from RNA transcripts. The study used the HTBI primer set for a first-round RT-PCR of the TCR CDR3. TCRdb analysed the multiplex PCR reads with MiXCR anew, one entry per CDR3 protein. The table records more than 500,000 distinct CDR3 sequences, roughly 17% of them present only once.

This TCR derives from a woman aged 25-40 years with Graves' hyperthyroidism. J is TRBJ2-2 and V is TRBV11-2, with D possibly being TRBD2 (6 bases). Sequencing was carried out using blood. DNA of the CDR3: TGTGCCAGCAGCTTATCGTACCAGGGAGGCACCGGGGAGCTGTTTTTT. Its translation is CASSLSYQGGTGELFF.